This section outlines one T cell receptor beta chain sequence together with its context. Its antigen is currently unknown. These data belong to a study of CXCR3-negative and CXCR3-positive naive CD8 T cells. Preparation of TRB cDNA libraries relied on 5' RACE carrying UMI labels. One entry per CDR3 protein, without DNA, is what TCRdb gives after re-calling the 5' RACE reads. This sample's clone table lists tens of thousands of distinct CDR3 sequences. The study, taken as a whole, reports: TRB CDR3 hydrophobicity was greater in CXCR3-positive naive cells than in CXCR3-negative naive cells.

Sequencing was carried out using naive CXCR3+ CD8+ T cells from blood. Specified subset: CD45RO-CCR7+CD27+CD95- naive CD8+ T cells expressing CXCR3 (TNR3+). The sequence came from a human donor in good health. Some clones in this sample may be carry-over from other donors' samples.

This CDR3 reads CASSQVAGPIYEQYF. The chain links TRBV4-1 to TRBJ2-7; TCRdb returns TRBD2, unconfirmable since there is no DNA. Germline-derived CDR1 and CDR2 are MGHRA and YSYEKL. CDR3 length equals 15 residues.